Listed here are 14 T cell receptor beta chains from one sample, sequenced in a study of cytomegalovirus exposure and HLA in healthy donors. Use of 60 Vbeta and 13 Jbeta primers characterized the PCR. The data were produced by immunoSEQ multiplex PCR, yet TCRdb's version contains in-frame clones alone and is incomplete. The table records 90,000 to 120,000 clones, 82% of them present only once. The sample was PBMCs. Every receptor here comes from a man under 40 in good health and CMV-seropositive.

This chain links TRBV6-5 with TRBJ1-4; TRBD1 matches 10 bases. The CDR3 runs to 15 residues. CDR1 is MNHEY, CDR2 SVGAGI, per germline. V dropped 8 bases and J dropped 8; count of bases not matched to a gene: 11. The CDR3 DNA is TGTGCCAGCCGCCTGACAGGGGGCGGAGGAGAAAAACTGTTTTTT. Its translation is CASRLTGGGGEKLFF.

This chain links TRBV19 with TRBJ2-1; 9 nucleotides line up with TRBD2. CDR3 length equals 15 residues. The junction had 6 bases not matched to a gene; V was cut back by 6 bases and J by 3 bases. Germline V lookup: CDR1 LNHDA, CDR2 SQIVND (reference sequence). Here the CDR3 reads CASRAAGGYYNEQFF. CDR3 bases: TGTGCCAGTAGGGCGGCGGGGGGGTACTACAATGAGCAGTTCTTC. The variable domain in full, completed from reference TRBV19 and TRBJ2-1, reads DGGITQSPKYLFRKEGQNVTLSCEQNLNHDAMYWYRQDPGQGLRLIYYSQIVNDFQKGDIAEGYSVSREKKESFPLTVTSAQKNPTAFYLCASRAAGGYYNEQFFGPGTRLTVL.

The chain links TRBV11-2 to TRBJ1-1; unclear D gene. The CDR3 extends over 13 amino acids. Germline V CDR1 and CDR2: SGHAT, FQNNGV. Deletions cut 2 bases from V and 0 bases from J, with 4 bases between. The CDR3 spells CASSLLLNTEAFF. CDR3 bases: TGTGCCAGCAGCTTACTCTTGAACACTGAAGCTTTCTTT.

In DNA form, the CDR3 reads TGCGCCAGCAGTCTGAGGAAGTTCTCTGGAAACACCATATATTTT. It specifies CASSLRKFSGNTIYF. V and J are TRBV23-1 and TRBJ1-3; D uncertain. TRBV23-1 carries the ORF label, with uncertain function. V shed 4 bases and J shed 0 bases, with 10 bases lying between them. The CDR3 extends over 15 amino acids.

This rearrangement joins TRBV7-9 to TRBJ1-1; D is perhaps TRBD1 (6 bases). This CDR3 spans 15 amino acids. Germline CDR1 is SEHNR and CDR2 is FQNEAQ (reference sequence). Trimming took 5 bases from V and 7 from J, leaving 20 bases between them. The CDR3 coding sequence is TGTGCCAGCAGCGAAACAGGGTCCCTTACAAATGAAGCTTTCTTT. Translating it yields CASSETGSLTNEAFF.

The V and J genes are TRBV11-3 and TRBJ2-1, with 8 bases that match TRBD2. The CDR3 loop spans 14 amino acids. CDR1 and CDR2 (germline): SGHNT, YENEEA. After removal of 3 bases from V and 5 bases from J, the junction contained 3 bases not matched to a gene. This chain's CDR3 is CASSFISGDNEQFF. For the CDR3, the DNA is TGTGCCAGCAGCTTCATTAGCGGGGACAATGAGCAGTTCTTC. Full variable domain (rest looked up from reference TRBV11-3 and TRBJ2-1): EAGVVQSPRYKIIEKKQPVAFWCNPISGHNTLYWYLQNLGQGPELLIRYENEEAVDDSQLPKDRFSAERLKGVDSTLKIQPAELGDSAVYLCASSFISGDNEQFFGPGTRLTVL.

The rearrangement joins TRBV4-2 to TRBJ2-7; the match to TRBD1 covers 7 bases. Germline-derived CDR1 and CDR2 are LGHNA and YNFKEQ. This CDR3 contains 15 residues. Trimming cost V 4 bases and J 1 base; bases outside gene matches: 7. This CDR3 is CASSPATGPSYEQYF. DNA of the CDR3: TGTGCCAGCAGCCCCGCGACAGGGCCATCCTACGAGCAGTACTTC.

J is TRBJ1-6 and V is TRBV7-9; the match to TRBD1 covers 10 bases. Trimming at V came to 1 base and at J to 6 bases, leaving 0 bases not matched to a gene. CDR1 and CDR2 (germline): SEHNR, FQNEAQ (reference sequence). The CDR3 is 15 amino acids. CDR3 in DNA: TGTGCCAGCAGCTTAGGACAGGGGGCTAATTCACCCCTCCACTTT. It specifies CASSLGQGANSPLHF.

V and J are TRBV19 and TRBJ2-6, with 9 bases matching TRBD1. Germline lookup yields CDR1 LNHDA and CDR2 SQIVND (reference sequence). The CDR3 is made up of 18 amino acids. The V gene end was trimmed by 5 bases and the J gene end by 1 base; junction bases not matched to a gene: 9. This CDR3 is CASSVPGTGFSGANVLTF. The CDR3 region has the DNA TGTGCCAGTAGTGTCCCCGGGACAGGGTTTTCTGGGGCCAACGTCCTGACTTTC.

V is TRBV5-1 and J is TRBJ2-7, with 7 bases matching TRBD1. J gave up 2 bases and V 4 bases, and 3 bases lay outside the gene matches. This CDR3 has 13 residues. Germline V gene data show CDR1 as SGHRS and CDR2 as YFSETQ. The CDR3 DNA is TGCGCCAGCAGCGTGGACAGGCCCTACGAGCAGTACTTC. The encoded protein is CASSVDRPYEQYF.

The J gene is TRBJ1-1, the V gene TRBV6-4, with TRBD1 identical over 7 bases. J was trimmed by 7 bases and V by 6 bases; bases with no gene match: 8. This CDR3 has 13 residues. CDR1 and CDR2 (germline): MRHNA, SNTAGT. CDR3 nucleotide sequence: TGTGCCAGCAGGACAGGGAAAACCGGTGAAGCTTTCTTT. It yields the protein CASRTGKTGEAFF.

The chain recombines TRBV1 with TRBJ2-3; the D call TRBD2 from the table was never checked on the DNA. TRBV1 counts as a pseudogene. CDR3 length: 17 amino acids. The chain's CDR3 is CTSSQEASGDNTDTQYF. The CDR3 DNA follows: TGCACCAGCAGCCAAGAGGCTAGCGGGGATAACACAGATACGCAGTATTTT.

The CDR3 spells CASSTGTGSGYGYTF. The CDR3 DNA reads TGTGCCAGCAGTACCGGGACAGGGAGCGGATATGGCTACACCTTC. The genes are TRBV6-6 and TRBJ1-2, with 9 bases matching TRBD1. V trimming: 5 bases; J trimming: 5 bases; junction bases outside the gene matches: 9. The V gene's germline CDR1 is MNHNY and CDR2 SVGAGI (reference sequence). The CDR3 spans 15 residues.

The chain employs TRBV7-2 and TRBJ2-3, with 8 bases identical to TRBD2. CDR3 length equals 16 residues. Trimming removed 1 base from V and 5 bases from J; junction bases left unmatched: 8. CDR1 and CDR2 (germline): SGHTA, FQGNSA. The CDR3: CASSLGAGGIEDTQYF. The DNA for the CDR3 is TGTGCCAGCAGCTTAGGGGCGGGGGGCATCGAAGATACGCAGTATTTT.